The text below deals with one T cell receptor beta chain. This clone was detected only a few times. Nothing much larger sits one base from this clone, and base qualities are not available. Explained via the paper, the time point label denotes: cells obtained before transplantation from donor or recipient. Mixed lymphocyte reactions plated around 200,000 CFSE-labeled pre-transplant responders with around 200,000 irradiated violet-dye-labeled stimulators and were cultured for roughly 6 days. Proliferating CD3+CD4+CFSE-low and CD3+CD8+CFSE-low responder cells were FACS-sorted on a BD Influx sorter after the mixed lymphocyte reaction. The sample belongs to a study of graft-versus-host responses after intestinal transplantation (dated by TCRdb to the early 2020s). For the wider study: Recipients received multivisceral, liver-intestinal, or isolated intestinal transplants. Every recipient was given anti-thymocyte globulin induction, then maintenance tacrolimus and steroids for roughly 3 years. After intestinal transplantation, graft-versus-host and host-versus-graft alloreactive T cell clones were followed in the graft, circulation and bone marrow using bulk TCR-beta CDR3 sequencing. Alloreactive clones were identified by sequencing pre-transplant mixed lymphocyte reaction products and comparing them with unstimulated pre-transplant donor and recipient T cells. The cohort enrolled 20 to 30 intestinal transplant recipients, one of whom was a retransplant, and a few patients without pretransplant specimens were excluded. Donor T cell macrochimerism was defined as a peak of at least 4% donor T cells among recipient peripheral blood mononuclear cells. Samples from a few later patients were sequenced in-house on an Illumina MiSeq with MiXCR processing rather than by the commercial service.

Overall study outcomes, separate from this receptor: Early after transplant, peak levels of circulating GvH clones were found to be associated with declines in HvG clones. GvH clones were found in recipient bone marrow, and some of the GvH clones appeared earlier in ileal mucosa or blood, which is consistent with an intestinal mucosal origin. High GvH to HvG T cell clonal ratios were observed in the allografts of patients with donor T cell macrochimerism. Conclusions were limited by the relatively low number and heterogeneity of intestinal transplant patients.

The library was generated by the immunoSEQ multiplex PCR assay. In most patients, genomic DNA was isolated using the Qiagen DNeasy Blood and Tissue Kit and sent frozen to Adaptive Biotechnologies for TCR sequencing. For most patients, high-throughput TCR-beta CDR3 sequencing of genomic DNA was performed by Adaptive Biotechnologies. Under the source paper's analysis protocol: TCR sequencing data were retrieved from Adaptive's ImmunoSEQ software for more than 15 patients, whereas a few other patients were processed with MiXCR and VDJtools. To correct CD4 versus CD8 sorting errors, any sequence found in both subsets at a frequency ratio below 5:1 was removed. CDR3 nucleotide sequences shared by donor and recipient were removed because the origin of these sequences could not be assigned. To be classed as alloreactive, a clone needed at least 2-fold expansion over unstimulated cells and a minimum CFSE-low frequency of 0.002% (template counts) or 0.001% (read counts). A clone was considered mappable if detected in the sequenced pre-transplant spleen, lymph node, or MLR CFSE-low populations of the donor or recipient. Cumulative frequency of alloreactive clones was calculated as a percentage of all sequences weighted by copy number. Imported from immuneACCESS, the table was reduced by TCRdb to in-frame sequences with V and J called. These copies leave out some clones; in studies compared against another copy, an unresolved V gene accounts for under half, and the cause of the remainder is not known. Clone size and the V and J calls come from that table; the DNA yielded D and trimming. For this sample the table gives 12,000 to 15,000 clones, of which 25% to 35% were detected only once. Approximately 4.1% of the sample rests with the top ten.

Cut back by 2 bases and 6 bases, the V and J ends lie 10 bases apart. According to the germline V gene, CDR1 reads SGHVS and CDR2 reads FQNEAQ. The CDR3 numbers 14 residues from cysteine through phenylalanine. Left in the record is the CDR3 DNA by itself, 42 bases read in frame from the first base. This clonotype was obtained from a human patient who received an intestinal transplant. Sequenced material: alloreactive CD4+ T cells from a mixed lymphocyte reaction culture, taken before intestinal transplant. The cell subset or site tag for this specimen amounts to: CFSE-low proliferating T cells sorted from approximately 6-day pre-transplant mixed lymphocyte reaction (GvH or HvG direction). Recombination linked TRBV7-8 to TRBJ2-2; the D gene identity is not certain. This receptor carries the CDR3 CASSLFSVAGELFF. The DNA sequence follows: TGTGCCAGCAGCTTATTCTCAGTCGCCGGGGAGCTGTTTTTT.